The 5 T cell receptor beta chains below all came from one sample that was sequenced in a study of STAT5B mutations in CD4+ large granular lymphocyte leukemia. Some clones are missing from TCRdb's copy, which holds only in-frame ones; the method was immunoSEQ multiplex PCR. There are approximately 36,000 clones in the sample; around 80% occur only once, and less than 0.6% lies in the top ten. Material: CD4+ T cells from blood buffy coats. The receptors were gathered from a human donor in good health.

This chain uses TRBV5-1 with TRBJ2-2, with 11 nucleotides matching TRBD2. The CDR3 is 15 residues long. Germline loops: CDR1 SGHRS, CDR2 YFSETQ. V gave up 4 bases and J gave up 7 bases; unmatched junction bases: 6. The CDR3 region is CASSALAGGVGELFF. CDR3 nucleotide sequence: TGCGCCAGCAGCGCCCTAGCGGGGGGTGTCGGGGAGCTGTTTTTT.

The chain is built from TRBV25-1 and TRBJ1-3, with a tentative D call TRBD1 (5 bases). The V gene lost 1 base and the J gene lost 0 bases, with 7 bases spanning the gap. The CDR3 totals 15 residues. CDR1 and CDR2 from the germline V gene are MGHDK and SYGVNS. The CDR3 reads CASSESGSSGNTIYF. The DNA for the CDR3 is TGTGCCAGCAGTGAATCAGGGAGCTCTGGAAACACCATATATTTT.

CDR3 amino acids: CAISDGTTEETQYF. The CDR3 DNA is TGTGCCATCAGCGACGGGACTACAGAAGAGACCCAGTACTTC. The chain couples TRBV10-3 to TRBJ2-5, with TRBD2 matching 7 bases. The CDR3 has 14 amino acids. Germline-derived CDR1 and CDR2 are ENHRY and SYGVKD. After removal of 6 bases from V and 3 bases from J, the junction contained 7 bases not matched to a gene.

The chain combines TRBV2 with TRBJ2-1; TRBD2 matches at 10 bases. The CDR3 loop spans 14 amino acids. The V segment lost 6 bases and the J segment 7 bases; nucleotides outside the gene matches: 6. Germline assignment: CDR1 SNHLY and CDR2 FYNNEI. CDR3 loop: CASREREGRNEQFF. CDR3 bases: TGTGCCAGCAGGGAGCGGGAGGGCCGAAATGAGCAGTTCTTC.

The chain joins TRBV19 to TRBJ2-3; D remains unclear. Germline loops: CDR1 LNHDA, CDR2 SQIVND (reference sequence). V was cut by 8 bases and J by 2 bases, with 8 bases left in between. The CDR3 is 12 residues long. The CDR3 bases are TGTGCCAGTCGGGTAGACACAGATACGCAGTATTTT. Translating it yields CASRVDTDTQYF.